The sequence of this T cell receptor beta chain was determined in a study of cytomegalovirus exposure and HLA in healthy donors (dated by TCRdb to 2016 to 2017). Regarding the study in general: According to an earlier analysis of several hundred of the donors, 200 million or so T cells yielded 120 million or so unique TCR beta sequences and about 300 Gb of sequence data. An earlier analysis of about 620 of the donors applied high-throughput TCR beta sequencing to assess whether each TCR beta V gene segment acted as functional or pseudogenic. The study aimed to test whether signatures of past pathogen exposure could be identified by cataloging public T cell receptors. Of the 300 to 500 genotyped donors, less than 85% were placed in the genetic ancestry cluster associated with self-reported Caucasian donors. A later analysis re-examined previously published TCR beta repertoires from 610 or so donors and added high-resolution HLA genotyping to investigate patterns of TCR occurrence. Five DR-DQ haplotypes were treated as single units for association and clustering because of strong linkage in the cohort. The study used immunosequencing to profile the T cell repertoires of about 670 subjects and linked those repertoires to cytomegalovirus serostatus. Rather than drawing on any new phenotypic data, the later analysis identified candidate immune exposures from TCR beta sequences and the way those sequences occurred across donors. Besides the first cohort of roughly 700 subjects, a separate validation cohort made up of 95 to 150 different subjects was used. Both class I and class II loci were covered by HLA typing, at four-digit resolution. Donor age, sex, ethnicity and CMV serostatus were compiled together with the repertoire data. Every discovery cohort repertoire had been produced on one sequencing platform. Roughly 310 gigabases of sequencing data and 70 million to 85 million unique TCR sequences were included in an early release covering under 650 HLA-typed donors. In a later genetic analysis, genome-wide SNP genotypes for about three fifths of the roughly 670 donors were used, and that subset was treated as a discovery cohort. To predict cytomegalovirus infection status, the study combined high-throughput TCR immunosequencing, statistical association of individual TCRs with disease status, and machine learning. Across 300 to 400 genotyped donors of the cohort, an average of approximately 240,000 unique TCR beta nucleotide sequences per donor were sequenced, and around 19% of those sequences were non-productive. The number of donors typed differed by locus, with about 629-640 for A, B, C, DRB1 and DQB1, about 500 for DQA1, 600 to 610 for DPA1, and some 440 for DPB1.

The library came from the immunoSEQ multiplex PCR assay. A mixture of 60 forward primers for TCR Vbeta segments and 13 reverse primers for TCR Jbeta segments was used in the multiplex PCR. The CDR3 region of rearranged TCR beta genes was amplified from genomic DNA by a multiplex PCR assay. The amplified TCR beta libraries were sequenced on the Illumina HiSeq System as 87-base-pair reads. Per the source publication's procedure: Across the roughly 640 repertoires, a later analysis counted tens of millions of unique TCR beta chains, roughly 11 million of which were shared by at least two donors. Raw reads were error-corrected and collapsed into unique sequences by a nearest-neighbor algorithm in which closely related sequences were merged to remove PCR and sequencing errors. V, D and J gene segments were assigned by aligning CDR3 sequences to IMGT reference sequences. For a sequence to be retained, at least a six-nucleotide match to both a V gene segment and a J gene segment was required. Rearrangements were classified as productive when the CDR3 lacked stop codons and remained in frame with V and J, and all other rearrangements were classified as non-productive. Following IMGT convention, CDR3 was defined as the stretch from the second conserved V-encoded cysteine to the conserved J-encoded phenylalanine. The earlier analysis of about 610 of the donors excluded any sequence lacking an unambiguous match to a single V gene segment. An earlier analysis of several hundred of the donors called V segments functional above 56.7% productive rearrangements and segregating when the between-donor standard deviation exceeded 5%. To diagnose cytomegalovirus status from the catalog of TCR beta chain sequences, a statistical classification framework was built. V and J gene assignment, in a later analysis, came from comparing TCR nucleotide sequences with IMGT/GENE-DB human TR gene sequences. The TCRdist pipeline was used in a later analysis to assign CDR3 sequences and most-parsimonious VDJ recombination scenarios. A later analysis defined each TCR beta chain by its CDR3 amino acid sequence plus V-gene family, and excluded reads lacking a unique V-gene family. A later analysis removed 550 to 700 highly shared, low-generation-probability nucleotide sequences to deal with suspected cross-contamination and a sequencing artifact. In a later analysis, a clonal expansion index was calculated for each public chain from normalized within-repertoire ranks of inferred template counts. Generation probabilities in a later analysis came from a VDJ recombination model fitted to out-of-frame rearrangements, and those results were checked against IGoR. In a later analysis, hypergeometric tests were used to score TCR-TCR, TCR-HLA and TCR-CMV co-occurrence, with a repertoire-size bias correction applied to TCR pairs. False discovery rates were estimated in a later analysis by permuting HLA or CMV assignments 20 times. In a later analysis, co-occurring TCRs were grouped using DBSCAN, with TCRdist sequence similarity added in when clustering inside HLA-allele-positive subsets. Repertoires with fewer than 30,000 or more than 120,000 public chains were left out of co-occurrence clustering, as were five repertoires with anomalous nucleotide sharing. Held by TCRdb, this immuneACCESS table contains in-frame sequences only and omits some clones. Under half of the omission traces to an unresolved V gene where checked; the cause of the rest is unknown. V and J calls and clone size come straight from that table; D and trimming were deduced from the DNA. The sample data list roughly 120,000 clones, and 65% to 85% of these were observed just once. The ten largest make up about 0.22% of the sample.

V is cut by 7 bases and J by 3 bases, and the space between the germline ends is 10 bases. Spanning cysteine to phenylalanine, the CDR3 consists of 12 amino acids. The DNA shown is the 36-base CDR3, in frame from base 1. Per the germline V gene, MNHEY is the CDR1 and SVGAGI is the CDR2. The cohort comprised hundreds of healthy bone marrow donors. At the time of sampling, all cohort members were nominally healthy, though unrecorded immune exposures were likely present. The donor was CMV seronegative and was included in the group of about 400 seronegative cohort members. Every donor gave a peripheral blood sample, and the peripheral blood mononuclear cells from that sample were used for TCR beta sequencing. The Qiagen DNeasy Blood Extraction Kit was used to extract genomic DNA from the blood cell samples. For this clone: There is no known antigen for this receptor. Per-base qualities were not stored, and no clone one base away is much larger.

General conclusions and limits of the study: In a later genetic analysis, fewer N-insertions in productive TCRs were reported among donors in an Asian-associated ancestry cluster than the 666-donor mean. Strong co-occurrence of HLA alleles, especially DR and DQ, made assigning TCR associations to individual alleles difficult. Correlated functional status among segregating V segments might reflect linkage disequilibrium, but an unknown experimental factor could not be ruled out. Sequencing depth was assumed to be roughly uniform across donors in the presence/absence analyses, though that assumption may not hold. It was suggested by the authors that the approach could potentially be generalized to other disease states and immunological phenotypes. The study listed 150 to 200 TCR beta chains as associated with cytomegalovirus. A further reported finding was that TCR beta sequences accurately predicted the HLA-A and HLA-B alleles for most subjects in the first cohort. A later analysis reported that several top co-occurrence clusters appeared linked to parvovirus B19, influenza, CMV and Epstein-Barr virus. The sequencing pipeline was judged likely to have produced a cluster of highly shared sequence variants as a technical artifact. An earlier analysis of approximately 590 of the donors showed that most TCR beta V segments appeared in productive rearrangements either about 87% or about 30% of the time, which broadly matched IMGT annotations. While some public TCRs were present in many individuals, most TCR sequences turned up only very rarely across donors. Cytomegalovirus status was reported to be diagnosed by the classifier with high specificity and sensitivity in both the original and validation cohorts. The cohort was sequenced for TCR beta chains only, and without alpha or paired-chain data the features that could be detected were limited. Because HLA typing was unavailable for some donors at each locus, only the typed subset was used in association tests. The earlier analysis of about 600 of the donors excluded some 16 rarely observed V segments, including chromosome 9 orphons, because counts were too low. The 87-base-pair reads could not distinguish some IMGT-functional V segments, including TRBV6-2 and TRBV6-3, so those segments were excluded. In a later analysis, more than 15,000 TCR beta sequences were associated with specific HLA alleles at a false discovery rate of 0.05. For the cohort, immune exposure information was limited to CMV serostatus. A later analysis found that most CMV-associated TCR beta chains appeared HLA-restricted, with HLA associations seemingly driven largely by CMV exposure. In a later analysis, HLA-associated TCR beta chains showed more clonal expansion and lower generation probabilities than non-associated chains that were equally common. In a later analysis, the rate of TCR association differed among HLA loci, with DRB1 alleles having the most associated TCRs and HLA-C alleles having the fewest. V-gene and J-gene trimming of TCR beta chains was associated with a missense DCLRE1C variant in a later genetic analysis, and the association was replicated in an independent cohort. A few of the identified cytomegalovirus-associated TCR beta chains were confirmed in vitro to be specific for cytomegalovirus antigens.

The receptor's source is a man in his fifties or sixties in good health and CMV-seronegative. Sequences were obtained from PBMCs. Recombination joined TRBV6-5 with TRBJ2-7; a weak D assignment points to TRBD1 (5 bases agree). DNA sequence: TGTGCCAGCAAGGGGAACCGCTACGAGCAGTACTTC. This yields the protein CASKGNRYEQYF.